The 23 T cell receptor beta chains below come from one sample, sequenced in a study of beta chain features in type 1 diabetes. These TCRs' antigens remain unknown. The authors reverse transcribed all of the isolated RNA, so sequencing captured expressed TCRB transcripts. Produced via immunoSEQ multiplex PCR; TCRdb's table is partial and in-frame only. Of 250,000 to 300,000 clones listed, around 22% are singletons. Study-level findings and limits: Type 1 diabetes patients showed a moderate but significant shortening of TCRB CDR3s in all four CD4+ subsets.

The sequencing input was naive CD4+ T cells from blood. These TCRs come from a woman in her 30s with type 1 diabetes.

This clone was counted a few times. The chain uses TRBV15 and TRBJ2-5; 7 nucleotides align to TRBD1. Losses at the gene ends were 3 bases for V and 2 bases for J; bases not matched to a gene: 6. Germline loops: CDR1 LNHNV, CDR2 YYDKDF (reference sequence). The CDR3 has 15 amino acids. Here the CDR3 DNA reads TGTGCCACCAGCAGCATAAAGGGACAGCAAGAGACCCAGTACTTC. Translating gives CATSSIKGQQETQYF. Full variable domain (missing parts from reference TRBV15 and TRBJ2-5): DAMVIQNPRYQVTQFGKPVTLSCSQTLNHNVMYWYQQKSSQAPKLLFHYYDKDFNNEADTPDNFQSRRPNTSFCFLDIRSPGLGDTAMYLCATSSIKGQQETQYFGPGTRLLVL.

The chain links TRBV15 to TRBJ2-6; D gene ambiguous. The ends were cut back, 0 bases at V and 4 bases at J, with 16 bases in the middle. Germline CDR1 LNHNV, CDR2 YYDKDF (reference sequence). The CDR3 has 18 amino acids. CDR3 sequence reads: CATSRDLSRLRGANVLTF. CDR3 DNA sequence: TGTGCCACCAGCAGAGATCTGTCTAGGCTAAGGGGGGCCAACGTCCTGACTTTC.

The V call is TRBV7-3, the J call TRBJ2-1; D is uncertain. The CDR3 runs 13 residues. The V end was cut by 5 bases, the J end by 4 bases, with 9 bases between. Looked up from germline, CDR1 is SGHTA and CDR2 is FQGTGA. The CDR3, as DNA: TGTGCCAGCAGCCAAACTACTTACAATGAGCAGTTCTTC. It translates to CASSQTTYNEQFF.

This clone was recorded once. V and J are TRBV7-9 and TRBJ1-2; D remains ambiguous. Germline lookup yields CDR1 SEHNR and CDR2 FQNEAQ (reference sequence). This CDR3 contains 16 residues. V was trimmed by 0 bases and J by 4 bases, leaving 15 bases between them. For the CDR3, the DNA is TGTGCCAGCAGCTTAGCGTCCGGGTGGAATAGCTATGGCTACACCTTC. It specifies CASSLASGWNSYGYTF.

The chain couples TRBV9 to TRBJ2-2; D is unresolved. Germline V gene data show CDR1 as SGDLS and CDR2 as YYNGEE. This CDR3 is 11 amino acids long. The ends were cut back, 3 bases at V and 6 bases at J, with 3 bases in the middle. In nucleotides, the CDR3 is TGTGCCAGCAGCGCGTCCGGGGAGCTGTTTTTT. It encodes CASSASGELFF.

This sequence joins TRBV6-1 and TRBJ1-1, with D perhaps matching TRBD1 (6 bases). The CDR3 has 13 residues. V was shortened by 6 bases and J by 1 base, with 9 bases between the two germline ends. Germline-derived CDR1 and CDR2 are MNHNS and SASEGT. The CDR3 DNA sequence: TGTGCCAGCAGCCGACAGGCGAACACTGAAGCTTTCTTT. It translates to CASSRQANTEAFF.

V is TRBV6-5 and J is TRBJ2-6, with 10 bases fitting TRBD2. V lost 10 bases, J lost 12 bases, and 9 bases stayed unmatched. This CDR3 contains 13 residues. The germline V gene encodes CDR1 MNHEY and CDR2 SVGAGI. The CDR3 nucleotides read TGTGCCACGCTAGCGGGGGCCCCCAGCGTCCTGACTTTC. Protein: CATLAGAPSVLTF.

The rearrangement uses TRBV4-1 and TRBJ2-4, with TRBD2 matching over 10 bases. CDR3 size: 16 residues. The germline V gene encodes CDR1 MGHRA and CDR2 YSYEKL. With V trimmed by 2 bases and J by 0 bases, 1 base remained unmatched. CDR3 residues: CASSQLAGGAKNIQYF. CDR3 nucleotides: TGCGCCAGCAGCCAATTAGCGGGGGGAGCCAAAAACATTCAGTACTTC.

The chain combines TRBV29-1 with TRBJ1-1; D perhaps matches TRBD1 (6 bases). The CDR3 runs to 12 residues. Germline V gives CDR1 SQVTM, CDR2 ANQGSEA. Trimming left V 6 bases short and J 4 bases short, with 12 bases between. CDR3 amino acids: CSVLTGSTEAFF. For the CDR3, the DNA is TGCAGCGTCCTTACAGGGAGCACTGAAGCTTTCTTT.

This sequence joins TRBV20-1 and TRBJ2-5, with D tentatively TRBD2 (5 bases). Germline V gene data show CDR1 as DFQATT and CDR2 as SNEGSKA (reference sequence). V gave up 6 bases and J gave up 9 bases, with 11 bases separating them. CDR3 length equals 10 residues. CDR3 loop: CSALQRAQYF. CDR3 DNA: TGCAGTGCACTACAGAGGGCCCAGTACTTC.

In its sample, this clone was seen a few times. The rearrangement uses TRBV5-1 and TRBJ2-6; 9 bases are a match to TRBD1. CDR1 is SGHRS, CDR2 YFSETQ, per germline. With V trimmed by 3 bases and J by 4 bases, 14 bases remained unmatched. The CDR3 runs to 19 residues. The CDR3 protein is CASSSKPGQGVSGANVLTF. For the CDR3, the DNA is TGCGCCAGCAGCTCCAAACCGGGACAGGGAGTATCCGGGGCCAACGTCCTGACTTTC.

This clone was observed a handful of times. This chain connects TRBV7-9 to TRBJ1-5; possibly TRBD1 for D (6 bases). Germline CDR1 reads SEHNR; CDR2 reads FQNEAQ (reference sequence). V was shortened by 8 bases and J by 5 bases, with 16 bases between the two germline ends. CDR3 length equals 14 residues. The CDR3: CASSPGVAHQPQHF. The CDR3 DNA is TGTGCCAGCTCCCCAGGGGTTGCTCATCAGCCCCAGCATTTT. Full variable domain (rest looked up from reference TRBV7-9 and TRBJ1-5): DTGVSQNPRHKITKRGQNVTFRCDPISEHNRLYWYRQTLGQGPEFLTYFQNEAQLEKSRLLSDRFSAERPKGSFSTLEIQRTEQGDSAMYLCASSPGVAHQPQHFGDGTRLSIL.

This rearrangement joins TRBV28 to TRBJ1-2, with a tentative D call TRBD1 (5 bases). V lost 5 bases and J lost 8, with 18 bases in between. Germline V gene data show CDR1 as MDHEN and CDR2 as SYDVKM. There are 14 residues in the CDR3. The CDR3 region has the DNA TGTGCCAGCAGTCCCCCCGACGGCCAGGGAGGCTACACCTTC. Its protein is CASSPPDGQGGYTF.

The chain uses TRBV6-1 and TRBJ2-5, with D perhaps TRBD2 (7 bases). Per the germline V gene, CDR1 is MNHNS and CDR2 is SASEGT. The CDR3 extends over 11 amino acids. The CDR3 sequence is CANGGPGTQYF. CDR3 in DNA: TGTGCTAACGGGGGGCCGGGGACCCAGTACTTC.

This clone has more than one count but fewer than ten. The chain links TRBV19 to TRBJ1-2; D unresolved. The CDR3 consists of 10 residues. V shed 8 bases and J shed 7 bases, with 8 bases lying between them. Germline-derived CDR1 and CDR2 are LNHDA and SQIVND (reference sequence). The CDR3 DNA reads TGTGCCAGTCGAGGTGGTGGCTACACCTTC. Encoded protein: CASRGGGYTF. Combining the CDR3 with reference TRBV19 and TRBJ1-2 gives the whole variable domain DGGITQSPKYLFRKEGQNVTLSCEQNLNHDAMYWYRQDPGQGLRLIYYSQIVNDFQKGDIAEGYSVSREKKESFPLTVTSAQKNPTAFYLCASRGGGYTFGSGTRLTVV.

This clone was seen more than once but under ten times. The chain carries TRBV29-1 and TRBJ2-2; TRBD1 matches 12 bases. V shed 3 bases and J 5 bases; nucleotides not matched to a gene: 4. There are 15 residues in the CDR3. In germline, CDR1 is SQVTM, CDR2 ANQGSEA. The CDR3, as DNA: TGCAGCGTTGAGGGGACAGGGGGCCTTACCGGGGAGCTGTTTTTT. Amino acid sequence: CSVEGTGGLTGELFF.

The rearrangement joins TRBV4-1 to TRBJ2-1; 15 bases line up with TRBD2. CDR1 is MGHRA and CDR2 is YSYEKL in the germline V gene. The CDR3 loop spans 14 amino acids. Trimming cost V 8 bases and J 9 bases; bases outside gene matches: 5. CDR3 DNA: TGCGCCAGCGCTGGGACTAGCGGGAGGCGTGAGCAGTTCTTC. Protein: CASAGTSGRREQFF.

V is TRBV13 and J is TRBJ2-5; 9 bases agree with TRBD1. Per germline, CDR1 PRHDT and CDR2 FYEKMQ (reference sequence). The CDR3 sequence is 16 residues long. V lost 0 bases and J lost 5; bases outside the gene matches: 7. CDR3 DNA: TGTGCCAGCAGCTTAGGTTCGGGACAGGGTTCGGAGACCCAGTACTTC. Its translation is CASSLGSGQGSETQYF.

This rearrangement joins TRBV7-9 to TRBJ2-1; 9 bases map to TRBD1. Germline CDR1 and CDR2: SEHNR and FQNEAQ (reference sequence). This CDR3 contains 15 residues. J lost 8 bases, V lost 2 bases, and 7 bases had no gene match. This CDR3 reads CASSLMGQGQDEQFF. The CDR3 nucleotides are TGTGCCAGCAGCTTAATGGGACAGGGCCAGGATGAGCAGTTCTTC.

In its sample, this clone was seen a few times. The chain couples TRBV19 to TRBJ1-5; D gene uncertain. Trimming left V 3 bases short and J 4 bases short, with 7 bases between. CDR1 and CDR2 (germline): LNHDA, SQIVND (reference sequence). The CDR3 length is 13 residues. CDR3 in DNA: TGTGCCAGTAGTATGGCTTGGAATCAGCCCCAGCATTTT. It codes for CASSMAWNQPQHF.

This clone was found a few times. This CDR3 is CASSSTTSGLYNEQFF. The CDR3 region has the DNA TGCGCCAGCAGCTCTACGACTAGCGGGCTCTACAATGAGCAGTTCTTC. This chain uses TRBV5-1 with TRBJ2-1, with 10 bases fitting TRBD2. V lost 3 bases, J lost 3 bases, and 6 bases stayed unmatched. The CDR3 is 16 amino acids. Germline V gene sequence: CDR1 SGHRS, CDR2 YFSETQ.

The J gene is TRBJ2-5, the V gene TRBV18, with D possibly matching TRBD2 (5 bases). Trimming pared 2 bases from V and 5 bases from J, leaving 9 bases between. CDR3 length: 13 amino acids. Germline V CDR1 and CDR2: KGHSH, LQKENI. The CDR3 region has the DNA TGTGCCAGCTCACCAAGAGGGAGTGAGACCCAGTACTTC. Residues: CASSPRGSETQYF. Full variable domain (remainder filled in from reference TRBV18 and TRBJ2-5): NAGVMQNPRHLVRRRGQEARLRCSPMKGHSHVYWYRQLPEEGLKFMVYLQKENIIDESGMPKERFSAEFPKEGPSILRIQQVVRGDSAAYFCASSPRGSETQYFGPGTRLLVL.

The rearrangement uses TRBV29-1 and TRBJ2-5, with TRBD2 matching over 7 bases. The length of the CDR3 is 15 residues. Germline CDR1 reads SQVTM; CDR2 reads ANQGSEA. J was trimmed by 2 bases and V by 5 bases; bases with no gene match: 11. The CDR3 region is CSVSGKRWEQETQYF. CDR3 DNA sequence: TGCAGCGTTAGCGGGAAACGATGGGAACAAGAGACCCAGTACTTC.